The next 13 T cell receptor beta chains were all read from a single sample in a study of blood T cells in healthy people across ages. PCR was performed a second time for about 7 to 11 cycles using a sample-barcoded 5' primer and a J-beta primer mix. TCRdb re-analysed the 5' RACE reads in MiXCR, keeping a single row per CDR3 protein. The sample yields 650,000 to 900,000 distinct CDR3 sequences, 62% seen once. What was sequenced was blood. Receptors originate from a man aged 25-45 years in good health.

The J gene is TRBJ2-5, the V gene TRBV6-5; D ambiguous. V was trimmed by 8 bases and J by 1 base, leaving 5 bases between them. Germline CDR1 and CDR2: MNHEY and SVGAGI. The CDR3 is 11 amino acids. DNA of the CDR3: TGTGCCAGCCTGTCCCAAGAGACCCAGTACTTC. Amino acids: CASLSQETQYF.

The chain has TRBV4-2 and TRBJ2-7; maybe TRBD1 (6 bases). Trimming cost V 1 base and J 4 bases, with 14 bases left between them. CDR1 and CDR2 from the germline V gene are LGHNA and YNFKEQ. CDR3 length: 15 amino acids. The CDR3 DNA sequence: TGTGCCAGCAGCCAAGCAGCGGACAGTATATACGAGCAGTACTTC. This gives the protein CASSQAADSIYEQYF.

The chain has TRBV7-9 and TRBJ1-1, with D unclear. V lost 8 bases and J lost 7, with 17 bases in between. This CDR3 contains 13 residues. Germline V gives CDR1 SEHNR, CDR2 FQNEAQ (reference sequence). Here the CDR3 reads CASRPSASGEAFF. For the CDR3, the DNA is TGTGCCAGCCGTCCTTCGGCGAGCGGTGAAGCTTTCTTT.

The rearrangement links TRBV5-1 to TRBJ2-7; a possible D gene is TRBD1 (5 bases). V was clipped by 1 base and J by 2 bases, with 16 bases between them. CDR3 length: 16 amino acids. The germline CDR1 and CDR2 sequences are SGHRS and YFSETQ. The CDR3 DNA sequence: TGCGCCAGCAGCTTGAGGGGTGGGGCCAGGACCTACGAGCAGTACTTC. Translating it yields CASSLRGGARTYEQYF.

V is TRBV6-2 or TRBV6-3 and J is TRBJ2-1, with D perhaps being TRBD1 or TRBD2 (5 bases each). Germline lookup yields CDR1 MNHEY and CDR2 SVGEGT. Trimming cost V 0 bases and J 4 bases, with 13 bases left between them. This CDR3 spans 16 amino acids. The CDR3 coding sequence is TGTGCCAGCAGTTACTCTGGCAGGGACCTATACAATGAGCAGTTCTTC. Its translation: CASSYSGRDLYNEQFF.

Ten or more counts support this clonotype. This rearrangement joins TRBV9 to TRBJ1-5; 7 positions agree with TRBD1. Germline V gene sequence: CDR1 SGDLS, CDR2 YYNGEE. The CDR3 runs to 14 residues. V lost 3 bases, J lost 3 bases, and 3 bases stayed unmatched. The CDR3 region is CASSAGTDNQPQHF. CDR3 coding DNA: TGTGCCAGCAGCGCCGGGACAGACAATCAGCCCCAGCATTTT. Together with reference TRBV9 and TRBJ1-5, the CDR3 gives the full variable domain: DSGVTQTPKHLITATGQRVTLRCSPRSGDLSVYWYQQSLDQGLQFLIQYYNGEERAKGNILERFSAQQFPDLHSELNLSSLELGDSALYFCASSAGTDNQPQHFGDGTRLSIL.

Only one count was recorded for this clonotype. At one end, the junction sequence differs from germline, possibly due to a read error. V and J are TRBV2 and TRBJ1-6; TRBD1 might be the D (6 bases). Germline V gene data show CDR1 as SNHLY and CDR2 as FYNNEI. There are 13 residues in the CDR3. CDR3 sequence: CASSEQGRPPPHF. The CDR3 coding sequence is TGTGCCAGCAGTGAACAGGGGAGGCCACCCCCCCACTTT. Drawing the rest from reference TRBV2 and TRBJ1-6, the complete variable domain is EPEVTQTPSHQVTQMGQEVILRCVPISNHLYFYWYRQILGQKVEFLVSFYNNEISEKSEIFDDQFSVERPDGSNFTLKIRSTKLEDSAMYFCASSEQGRPPPHFGNGTRLTVT.

This chain connects TRBV10-3 to TRBJ2-7, with D perhaps matching TRBD1 (7 bases). Germline CDR1 reads ENHRY; CDR2 reads SYGVKD. V gave up 4 bases and J gave up 4 bases, with 20 bases separating them. The CDR3 loop spans 16 amino acids. The CDR3 nucleotides read TGTGCCATCAGTGGACAGGGACTTGGTTCAGGATACGAGCAGTACTTC. Protein product: CAISGQGLGSGYEQYF.

This sequence joins TRBV7-2 and TRBJ1-2; 7 bases are a match to TRBD1. This CDR3 has 14 residues. The V gene end was trimmed by 6 bases and the J gene end by 1 base; junction bases not matched to a gene: 5. Germline V gives CDR1 SGHTA, CDR2 FQGNSA. DNA for the CDR3: TGTGCCAGCAGACGTGACAGGGATAACTATGGCTACACCTTC. Encoded protein: CASRRDRDNYGYTF.

This clonotype has only a few counts. V gene TRBV12-3 or TRBV12-4 combines with J gene TRBJ2-1; 11 bases are a match to TRBD2. The CDR3 covers 15 residues. V shed 4 bases, J shed 10 bases, and the junction held 9 bases outside the gene matches. CDR3 bases: TGTGCCAGCAGTTCCCCAACCAGACTAGCGGGGGAGCAGTTCTTC. Amino acids: CASSSPTRLAGEQFF.

The genes are TRBV4-3 and TRBJ2-1; TRBD2 might be the D (5 bases). CDR3 length: 16 residues. In germline, CDR1 is LGHNA, CDR2 YSLEER. V lost 3 bases and J 0 bases, leaving 12 bases between the germline ends. CDR3 region: CASSHGLGSSYNEQFF. The CDR3 DNA reads as TGCGCCAGCAGCCATGGTCTAGGGAGCTCCTACAATGAGCAGTTCTTC.

This clonotype came up a few times. The J gene is TRBJ2-7, the V gene TRBV9; 7 bases agree with TRBD2. V shed 2 bases, J shed 2 bases, and the junction held 13 bases outside the gene matches. The CDR3 loop spans 17 amino acids. CDR1 and CDR2 (germline): SGDLS, YYNGEE. CDR3 residues: CASSVSFAGVAPYEQYF. The CDR3 DNA follows: TGTGCCAGCAGCGTCTCGTTCGCGGGGGTCGCCCCCTACGAGCAGTACTTC.

The rearrangement joins TRBV28 to TRBJ2-5, with 9 bases fitting TRBD1. The CDR3 length is 16 residues. Germline values: CDR1 MDHEN, CDR2 SYDVKM. The V gene end was trimmed by 3 bases and the J gene end by 2 bases; junction bases not matched to a gene: 7. In DNA form, the CDR3 reads TGTGCCAGCAGTTTCTCCGGACAGGGGTGGCAAGAGACCCAGTACTTC. Protein sequence: CASSFSGQGWQETQYF. Full variable domain (missing parts from reference TRBV28 and TRBJ2-5): DVKVTQSSRYLVKRTGEKVFLECVQDMDHENMFWYRQDPGLGLRLIYFSYDVKMKEKGDIPEGYSVSREKKERFSLILESASTNQTSMYLCASSFSGQGWQETQYFGPGTRLLVL.